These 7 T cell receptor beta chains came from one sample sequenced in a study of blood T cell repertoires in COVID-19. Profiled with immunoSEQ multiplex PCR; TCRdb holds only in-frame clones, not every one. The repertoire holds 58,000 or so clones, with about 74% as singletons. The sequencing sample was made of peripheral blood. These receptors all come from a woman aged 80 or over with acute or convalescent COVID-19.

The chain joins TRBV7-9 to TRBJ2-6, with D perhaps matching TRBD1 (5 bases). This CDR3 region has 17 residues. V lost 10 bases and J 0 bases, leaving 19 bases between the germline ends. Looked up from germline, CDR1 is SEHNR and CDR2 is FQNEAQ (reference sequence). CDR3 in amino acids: CATPQGSRSSGANVLTF. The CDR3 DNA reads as TGTGCCACCCCCCAGGGCAGCCGGTCCTCTGGGGCCAACGTCCTGACTTTC.

CDR3 in amino acids: CASSESTGNYGYTF. DNA for the CDR3: TGTGCCAGCAGTGAATCGACAGGGAACTATGGCTACACCTTC. The gene calls are TRBV2 and TRBJ1-2; 7 nucleotides line up with TRBD1. The V gene's germline CDR1 is SNHLY and CDR2 FYNNEI. The length of the CDR3 is 14 residues. The ends lost 2 bases at V and 2 bases at J; junction bases unmatched: 2.

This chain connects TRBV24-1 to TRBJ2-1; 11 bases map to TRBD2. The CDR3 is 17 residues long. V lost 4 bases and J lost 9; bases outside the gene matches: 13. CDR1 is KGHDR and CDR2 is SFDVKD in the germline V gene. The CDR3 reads CATSDQGTSGSIGEQFF. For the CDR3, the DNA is TGTGCCACCAGTGACCAAGGGACTAGCGGCTCCATTGGTGAGCAGTTCTTC.

CDR3 nucleotide sequence: TGTGCCAGCAGTCCACTCCGGGACAGGGGTGACACCTTC. Protein: CASSPLRDRGDTF. The J gene is TRBJ1-2, the V gene TRBV6-6; TRBD1 aligns across 10 bases. Germline V gene sequence: CDR1 MNHNY, CDR2 SVGAGI (reference sequence). This CDR3 is 13 amino acids long. Unmatched junction bases numbered 9, after V lost 5 bases and J lost 12 bases.

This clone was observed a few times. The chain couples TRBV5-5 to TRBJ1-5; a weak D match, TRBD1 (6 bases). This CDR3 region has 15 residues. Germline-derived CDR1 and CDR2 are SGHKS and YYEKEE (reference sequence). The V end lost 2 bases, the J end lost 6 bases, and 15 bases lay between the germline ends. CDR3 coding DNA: TGTGCCAGCAGCTTCTCGGTCAGGGGTCCTCAGCCCCAGCATTTT. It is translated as CASSFSVRGPQPQHF.

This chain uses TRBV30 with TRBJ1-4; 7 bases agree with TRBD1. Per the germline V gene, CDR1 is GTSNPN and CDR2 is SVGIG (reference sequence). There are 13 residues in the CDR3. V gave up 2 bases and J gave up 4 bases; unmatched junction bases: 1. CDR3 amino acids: CAWSRDSNEKLFF. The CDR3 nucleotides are TGTGCCTGGAGTAGGGACAGTAATGAAAAACTGTTTTTT.

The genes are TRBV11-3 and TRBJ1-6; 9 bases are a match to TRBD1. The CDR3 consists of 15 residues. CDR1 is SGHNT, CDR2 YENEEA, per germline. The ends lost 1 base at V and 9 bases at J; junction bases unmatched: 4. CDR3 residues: CASSLGGQGSSPLHF. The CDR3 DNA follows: TGTGCCAGCAGCTTAGGTGGACAGGGGAGTTCACCCCTCCACTTT.